The present T cell receptor beta chain was sequenced within a study of CD8 T cells in ankylosing spondylitis. CDR1 and CDR2 from the germline V gene are SGHRS and YFSETQ. V was shortened by 4 bases and J by 3 bases, with 14 bases between the two germline ends. The CDR3 is 15 amino acids. One entry per CDR3 protein, called by TCRdb with MiXCR from the 5' RACE reads. This table has 150,000 or so distinct CDR3 sequences, around a third appearing once. The TCR sequence derives from a male donor with ankylosing spondylitis. Sample: synovial fluid, either unsorted or a sorted T cell fraction (not recorded which). V usage is TRBV5-1 and J usage is TRBJ1-3; TRBD1 is a possible D gene (6 bases). The CDR3 DNA follows: TGCGCCAGCAGCGTCATGGGGGGCGATGGAAACACCATATATTTT. This sequence encodes CASSVMGGDGNTIYF.